The 12 T cell receptor beta chains below all came from one sample that was sequenced in a study of shared clonotypes between healthy human individuals. Data came from immunoSEQ multiplex PCR; TCRdb stores just in-frame clones and leaves some out. The sample has just over 2,000,000 clones, around 95% seen once. Sequences were obtained from naive CD4+ T cells sorted from blood. Regarding subset: CD45RA+ positively selected. The source of these receptors is a man between 18 and 29 years old in good health.

This chain uses TRBV29-1 with TRBJ2-5, with D perhaps TRBD1 (5 bases). The CDR3 sequence is 12 residues long. Germline V CDR1 and CDR2: SQVTM, ANQGSEA. V lost 0 bases to trimming and J lost 5 bases, with 7 bases between them. The CDR3: CSVEEGPETQYF. As DNA, the CDR3 is TGCAGCGTTGAAGAGGGGCCGGAGACCCAGTACTTC.

V is TRBV28 and J is TRBJ2-1, with 9 bases that match TRBD1. Looked up from germline, CDR1 is MDHEN and CDR2 is SYDVKM. CDR3 length equals 15 residues. V lost 10 bases and J lost 3; bases outside the gene matches: 10. The CDR3 DNA reads TGTGCCACCCACACAGGGGGCTTAAGCTACAATGAGCAGTTCTTC. This gives the protein CATHTGGLSYNEQFF. Looking up the rest from reference TRBV28 and TRBJ2-1 gives the full variable domain: DVKVTQSSRYLVKRTGEKVFLECVQDMDHENMFWYRQDPGLGLRLIYFSYDVKMKEKGDIPEGYSVSREKKERFSLILESASTNQTSMYLCATHTGGLSYNEQFFGPGTRLTVL.

V and J are TRBV5-6 and TRBJ2-7; D possibly corresponds to TRBD1 (5 bases). Germline CDR1 and CDR2: SGHDT and YYEEEE. V lost 2 bases and J 0 bases, leaving 9 bases between the germline ends. The CDR3 spans 14 residues. The CDR3: CASSLDRNSYEQYF. The CDR3 coding sequence is TGTGCCAGCAGCTTAGACAGAAACTCCTACGAGCAGTACTTC.

The CDR3 protein is CASSPEGGTTGELFF. The CDR3 DNA is TGTGCCAGCAGCCCGGAGGGGGGTACCACCGGGGAGCTGTTTTTT. The chain joins TRBV5-5 to TRBJ2-2; D possibly uses TRBD1 or TRBD2 (6 bases each). Trimming removed 4 bases from V and 4 bases from J, with 14 bases in between. From germline, CDR1 is SGHKS and CDR2 YYEKEE (reference sequence). The CDR3 extends over 15 amino acids.

The chain is built from TRBV9 and TRBJ2-2, with D unresolved. Germline CDR1 and CDR2: SGDLS and YYNGEE. V dropped 1 base and J dropped 6 bases, with 10 bases sitting between them. The CDR3 length is 14 residues. CDR3 protein: CASSVTSLSGELFF. The DNA of the CDR3 is TGTGCCAGCAGCGTAACCAGTCTTTCCGGGGAGCTGTTTTTT.

V and J are TRBV29-1 and TRBJ2-1; TRBD2 matches at 13 bases. The CDR3 is 16 residues long. Germline V gene sequence: CDR1 SQVTM, CDR2 ANQGSEA. The trim removed 5 bases at V and 4 bases at J, leaving 8 bases unmatched. DNA for the CDR3: TGCAGCGTTAGTCGTACTAGCGGGGGGGATTACAATGAGCAGTTCTTC. It is translated as CSVSRTSGGDYNEQFF.

This sequence joins TRBV7-2 and TRBJ2-7, with 7 bases fitting TRBD1. Per the germline V gene, CDR1 is SGHTA and CDR2 is FQGNSA. The CDR3 contains 14 residues. Trimming took 5 bases from V and 2 from J; bases not matched to a gene: 6. The CDR3 DNA reads TGTGCCAGCAGCCAGGGACAGAGAACCTACGAGCAGTACTTC. Its translation: CASSQGQRTYEQYF.

This clone was counted a single time. This chain connects TRBV30 to TRBJ1-2; D is undetermined. Germline-derived CDR1 and CDR2 are GTSNPN and SVGIG (reference sequence). Trimming cost V 1 base and J 4 bases, with 10 bases left between them. The CDR3 extends over 13 amino acids. CDR3: CAWSGRAAYGYTF. As DNA, the CDR3 is TGTGCCTGGAGTGGTCGCGCGGCCTATGGCTACACCTTC.

The genes are TRBV7-2 and TRBJ1-6; D remains ambiguous. CDR3 length equals 17 residues. V was trimmed by 5 bases and J by 11 bases, leaving 25 bases between them. Germline assignment: CDR1 SGHTA and CDR2 FQGNSA. The CDR3 protein is CASSPGQAVGSVPPLHF. CDR3 in DNA: TGTGCCAGCAGCCCCGGCCAGGCAGTCGGAAGCGTGCCACCCCTCCACTTT.

This chain connects TRBV5-1 to TRBJ1-6; a weak D match, TRBD1 (6 bases). Germline CDR1 and CDR2: SGHRS and YFSETQ. The CDR3 is made up of 16 amino acids. V dropped 0 bases and J dropped 8 bases, with 15 bases sitting between them. CDR3 amino acids: CASSLGAGERDSPLHF. In nucleotides, the CDR3 is TGCGCCAGCAGCTTGGGGGCAGGGGAGCGGGATTCACCCCTCCACTTT.

This sequence joins TRBV11-2 and TRBJ2-2; D not certain. V was cut by 6 bases and J by 1 base, with 18 bases left in between. Germline CDR1 is SGHAT and CDR2 is FQNNGV. The CDR3 spans 17 residues. CDR3 nucleotides: TGTGCCAGCAGAGACCGGTTTGATGGCGGGAACACCGGGGAGCTGTTTTTT. Protein sequence: CASRDRFDGGNTGELFF.

V is TRBV12-2 and J is TRBJ2-4; whether TRBD1, the table's D call, matches the DNA was not checked. TRBV12-2 is given as a pseudogene. The CDR3 is made up of 18 amino acids. In nucleotides, the CDR3 is TGTGCAAGTCGCTTAGCGTGGCGGGACAGGGCACCCCAAAACATTCAGTACTTC. It encodes CASRLAWRDRAPQNIQYF.